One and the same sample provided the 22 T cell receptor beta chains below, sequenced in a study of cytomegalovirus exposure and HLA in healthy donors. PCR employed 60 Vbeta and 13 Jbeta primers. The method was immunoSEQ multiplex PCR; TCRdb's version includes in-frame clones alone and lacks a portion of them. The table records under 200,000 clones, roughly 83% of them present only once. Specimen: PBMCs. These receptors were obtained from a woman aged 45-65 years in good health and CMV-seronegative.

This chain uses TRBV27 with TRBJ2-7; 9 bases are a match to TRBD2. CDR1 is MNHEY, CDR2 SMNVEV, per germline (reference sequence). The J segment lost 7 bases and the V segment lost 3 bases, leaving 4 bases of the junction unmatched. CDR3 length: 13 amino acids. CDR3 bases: TGTGCCAGCAGTTTGCTAGCGGGAAGGGAGCAGTACTTC. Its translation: CASSLLAGREQYF.

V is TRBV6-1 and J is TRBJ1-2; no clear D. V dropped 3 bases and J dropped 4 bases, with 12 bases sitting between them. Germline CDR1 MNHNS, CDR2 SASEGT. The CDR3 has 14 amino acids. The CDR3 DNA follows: TGTGCCAGCAGTGATCGGGGAGGCGGCTATGGCTACACCTTC. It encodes CASSDRGGGYGYTF.

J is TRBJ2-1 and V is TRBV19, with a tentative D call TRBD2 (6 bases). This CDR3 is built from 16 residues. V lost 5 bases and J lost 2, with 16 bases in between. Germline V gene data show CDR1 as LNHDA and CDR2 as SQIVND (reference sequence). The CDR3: CASSGGPRGPYNEQFF. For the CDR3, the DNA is TGTGCCAGTAGTGGAGGGCCGCGGGGACCCTACAATGAGCAGTTCTTC.

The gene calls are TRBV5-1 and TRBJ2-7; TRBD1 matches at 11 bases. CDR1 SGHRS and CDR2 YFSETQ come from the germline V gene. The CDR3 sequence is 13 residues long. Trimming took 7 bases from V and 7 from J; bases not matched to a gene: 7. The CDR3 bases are TGCGCCAGCCGTGGACAGGGGGCGGGTGAGCAGTACTTC. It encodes CASRGQGAGEQYF. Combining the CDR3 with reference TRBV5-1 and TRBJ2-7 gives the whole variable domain KAGVTQTPRYLIKTRGQQVTLSCSPISGHRSVSWYQQTPGQGLQFLFEYFSETQRNKGNFPGRFSGRQFSNSRSEMNVSTLELGDSALYLCASRGQGAGEQYFGPGTRLTVT.

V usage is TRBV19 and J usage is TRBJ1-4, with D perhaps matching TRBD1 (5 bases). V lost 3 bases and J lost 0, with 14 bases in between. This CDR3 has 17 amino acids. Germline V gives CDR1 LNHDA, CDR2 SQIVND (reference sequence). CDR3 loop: CASSIPQAVATNEKLFF. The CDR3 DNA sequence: TGTGCCAGTAGTATCCCACAGGCCGTTGCAACTAATGAAAAACTGTTTTTT.

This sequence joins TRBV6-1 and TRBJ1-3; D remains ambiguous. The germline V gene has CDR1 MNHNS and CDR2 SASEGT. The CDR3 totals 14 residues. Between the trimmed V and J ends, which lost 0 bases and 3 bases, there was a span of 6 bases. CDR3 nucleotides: TGTGCCAGCAGTGAAGCCGGGGTTGGAAACACCATATATTTT. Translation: CASSEAGVGNTIYF.

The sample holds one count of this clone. The DNA of the CDR3 is TGCAGCGTTGTTTTGGCAGTGACTAACGCTGAAGCTTTCTTT. This gives the protein CSVVLAVTNAEAFF. The gene calls are TRBV29-1 and TRBJ1-1; D gene unclear. Deletions cut 4 bases from V and 6 bases from J, with 18 bases between. From germline, CDR1 is SQVTM and CDR2 ANQGSEA. The CDR3 length is 14 residues. Full variable domain (missing parts from reference TRBV29-1 and TRBJ1-1): SAVISQKPSRDICQRGTSLTIQCQVDSQVTMMFWYRQQPGQSLTLIATANQGSEATYESGFVIDKFPISRPNLTFSTLTVSNMSPEDSSIYLCSVVLAVTNAEAFFGQGTRLTVV.

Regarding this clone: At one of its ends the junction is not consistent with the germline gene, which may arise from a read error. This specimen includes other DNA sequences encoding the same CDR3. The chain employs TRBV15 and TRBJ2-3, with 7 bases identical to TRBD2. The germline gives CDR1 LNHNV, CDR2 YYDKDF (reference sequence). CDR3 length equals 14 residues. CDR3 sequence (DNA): TGTGCCACCAGCAGGGGGGAGGGCACGGATACGCAGTATTTT. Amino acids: CATSRGEGTDTQYF.

The CDR3 reads CASSMGLGTDTQYF. CDR3 coding DNA: TGTGCCAGTAGTATGGGACTAGGCACAGATACGCAGTATTTT. V usage is TRBV19 and J usage is TRBJ2-3; 8 nucleotides match TRBD2. Germline V gene data show CDR1 as LNHDA and CDR2 as SQIVND (reference sequence). V lost 3 bases to trimming and J lost 1 base; unmatched junction nucleotides: 0. The CDR3 runs to 14 residues. Full variable domain (missing parts from reference TRBV19 and TRBJ2-3): DGGITQSPKYLFRKEGQNVTLSCEQNLNHDAMYWYRQDPGQGLRLIYYSQIVNDFQKGDIAEGYSVSREKKESFPLTVTSAQKNPTAFYLCASSMGLGTDTQYFGPGTRLTVL.

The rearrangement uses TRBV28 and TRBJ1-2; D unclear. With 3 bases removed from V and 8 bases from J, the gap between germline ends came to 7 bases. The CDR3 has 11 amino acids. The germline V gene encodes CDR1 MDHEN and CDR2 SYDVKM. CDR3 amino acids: CASSFGGGYTF. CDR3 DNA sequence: TGTGCCAGCAGTTTCGGAGGAGGCTACACCTTC.

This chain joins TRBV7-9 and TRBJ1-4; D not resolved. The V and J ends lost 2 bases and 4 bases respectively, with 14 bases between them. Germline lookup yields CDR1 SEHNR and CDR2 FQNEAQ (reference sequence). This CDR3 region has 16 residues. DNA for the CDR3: TGTGCCAGCAGCTTACAGTTGAGCAGGAATAATGAAAAACTGTTTTTT. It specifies CASSLQLSRNNEKLFF.

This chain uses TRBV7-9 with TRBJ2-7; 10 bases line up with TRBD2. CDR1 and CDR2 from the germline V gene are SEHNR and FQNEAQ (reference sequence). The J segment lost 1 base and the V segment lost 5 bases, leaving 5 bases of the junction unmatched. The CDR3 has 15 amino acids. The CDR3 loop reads CASSPSSGSSYEQYF. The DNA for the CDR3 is TGTGCCAGCAGCCCGTCTAGCGGGAGTTCCTACGAGCAGTACTTC.

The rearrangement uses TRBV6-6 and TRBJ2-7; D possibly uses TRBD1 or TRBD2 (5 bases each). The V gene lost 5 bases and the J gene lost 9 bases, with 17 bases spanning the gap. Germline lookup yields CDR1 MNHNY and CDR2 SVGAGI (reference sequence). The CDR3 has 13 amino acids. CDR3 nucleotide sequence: TGTGCCAGCAGTGACTACAGGAGTAATTGGCAGTACTTC. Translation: CASSDYRSNWQYF.

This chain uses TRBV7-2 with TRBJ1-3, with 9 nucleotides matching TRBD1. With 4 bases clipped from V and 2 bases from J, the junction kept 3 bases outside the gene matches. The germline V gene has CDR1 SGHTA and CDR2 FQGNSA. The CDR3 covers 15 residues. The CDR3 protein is CASSSRQGAGNTIYF. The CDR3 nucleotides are TGTGCCAGCAGCTCACGACAGGGGGCTGGAAACACCATATATTTT.

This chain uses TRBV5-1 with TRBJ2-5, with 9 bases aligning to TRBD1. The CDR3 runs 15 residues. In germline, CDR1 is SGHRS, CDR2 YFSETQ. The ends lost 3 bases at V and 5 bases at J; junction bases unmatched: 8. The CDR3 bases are TGCGCCAGCAGCTCGGCCACGGGACAGGGCGAGACCCAGTACTTC. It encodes CASSSATGQGETQYF.

The CDR3 DNA reads TGTGCCAGCAGCCCCCCCCCGGGACTAGCGGGACTTCCTTGCGGTGAGCAGTTCTTC. Translated: CASSPPPGLAGLPCGEQFF. The chain recombines TRBV7-9 with TRBJ2-1, with TRBD2 matching 13 bases. Trimming at V came to 5 bases and at J to 9 bases, leaving 19 bases not matched to a gene. The CDR3 is made up of 19 amino acids. Germline values: CDR1 SEHNR, CDR2 FQNEAQ (reference sequence).

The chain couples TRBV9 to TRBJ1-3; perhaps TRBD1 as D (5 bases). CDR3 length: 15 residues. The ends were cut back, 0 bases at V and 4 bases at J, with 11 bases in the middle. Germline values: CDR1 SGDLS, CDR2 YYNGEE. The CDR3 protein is CASSVEGASGNTIYF. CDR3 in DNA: TGTGCCAGCAGCGTAGAAGGGGCATCGGGAAACACCATATATTTT.

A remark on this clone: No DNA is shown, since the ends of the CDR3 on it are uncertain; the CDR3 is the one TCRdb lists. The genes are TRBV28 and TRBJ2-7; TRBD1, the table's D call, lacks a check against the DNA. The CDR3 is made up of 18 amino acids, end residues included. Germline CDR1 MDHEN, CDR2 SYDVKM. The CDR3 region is CASSSSSSPTGSSYEQYF.

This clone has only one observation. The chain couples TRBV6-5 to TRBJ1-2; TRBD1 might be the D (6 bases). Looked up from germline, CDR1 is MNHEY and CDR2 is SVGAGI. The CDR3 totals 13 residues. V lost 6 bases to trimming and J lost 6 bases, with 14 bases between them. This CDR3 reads CASRPSGDNGYTF. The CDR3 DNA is TGTGCCAGCAGACCGAGCGGGGACAATGGCTACACCTTC.

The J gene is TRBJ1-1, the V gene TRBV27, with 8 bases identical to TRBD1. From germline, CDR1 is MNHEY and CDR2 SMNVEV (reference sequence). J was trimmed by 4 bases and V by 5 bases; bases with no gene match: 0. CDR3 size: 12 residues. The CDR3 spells CASSTGGTEAFF. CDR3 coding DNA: TGTGCCAGCAGTACAGGGGGCACTGAAGCTTTCTTT.

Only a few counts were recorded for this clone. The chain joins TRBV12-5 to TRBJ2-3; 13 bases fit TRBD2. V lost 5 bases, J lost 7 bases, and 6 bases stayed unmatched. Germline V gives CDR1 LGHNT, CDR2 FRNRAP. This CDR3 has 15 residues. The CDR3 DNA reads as TGTGCTAGTGGTGCTGGGACTAGCGGGGACAATACGCAGTATTTT. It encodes CASGAGTSGDNTQYF.

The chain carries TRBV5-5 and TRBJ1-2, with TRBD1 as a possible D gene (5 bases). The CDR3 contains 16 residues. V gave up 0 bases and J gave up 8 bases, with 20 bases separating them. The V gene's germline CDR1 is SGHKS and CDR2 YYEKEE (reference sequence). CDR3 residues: CASSLEVFAGIGGYTF. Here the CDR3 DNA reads TGTGCCAGCAGCTTGGAGGTTTTCGCAGGGATCGGCGGCTACACCTTC.